This note documents a single TCR beta chain sequence. This sample was taken from a study of cytomegalovirus exposure and HLA in healthy donors. Primers included in the PCR were 60 Vbeta and 13 Jbeta primers. Assay: immunoSEQ multiplex PCR; the TCRdb copy retains only in-frame clones and omits some. The sample comprises over 100,000 clones, around four fifths of which are singletons, and just over 2.5% rests with the top ten. CDR1 SGHNT and CDR2 YYREEE come from the germline V gene (reference sequence). V lost 4 bases and J lost 5, with 13 bases in between. The CDR3 covers 13 residues. The source of this sequence is a man between 35 and 55 years old in good health and CMV-seronegative. V gene TRBV5-4 combines with J gene TRBJ2-7; tentatively, D is TRBD2 (6 bases). Sequencing was performed on PBMCs. Here the CDR3 DNA reads TGTGCCAGCAGCCCGGGCGGGATCCACGAGCAGTACTTC. This encodes CASSPGGIHEQYF.